The 19 T cell receptor beta chains below come from one sample, sequenced in a study of blood T cell repertoires in COVID-19. Method: immunoSEQ multiplex PCR; TCRdb's copy keeps in-frame clones and lacks some. The sample includes about 220,000 clones, just over 85% seen only once; the top ten take about 15%. The specimen sequenced was PBMCs or T cells enriched from blood (not recorded which). These receptors originate from a woman aged 50 to 60 with acute COVID-19.

The chain joins TRBV10-3 to TRBJ1-2; D might be TRBD1 (6 bases). Per germline, CDR1 ENHRY and CDR2 SYGVKD. This CDR3 is 12 amino acids long. V lost 10 bases to trimming and J lost 0 bases, with 9 bases between them. CDR3 loop: CATRTANYGYTF. DNA for the CDR3: TGTGCCACCAGGACAGCTAACTATGGCTACACCTTC.

The rearrangement joins TRBV5-6 to TRBJ1-2; 9 positions agree with TRBD1. Looked up from germline, CDR1 is SGHDT and CDR2 is YYEEEE. V shed 5 bases and J 8 bases; nucleotides not matched to a gene: 1. The CDR3 has 11 residues. The CDR3 DNA sequence: TGTGCCAGCAGAACAGGGGGCGGCTACACCTTC. Its translation is CASRTGGGYTF.

The J gene is TRBJ1-2, the V gene TRBV28, with D possibly TRBD1 on 5 matching bases. Germline V gives CDR1 MDHEN, CDR2 SYDVKM. The CDR3 has 12 amino acids. The V end was cut by 3 bases, the J end by 5 bases, with 7 bases between. The CDR3 DNA sequence: TGTGCCAGCAGTTTTTCAGGGTATGGCTACACCTTC. Its translation: CASSFSGYGYTF.

The rearrangement uses TRBV29-1 and TRBJ2-3; tentative D call: TRBD1 (7 bases). The CDR3 spans 16 residues. Germline lookup yields CDR1 SQVTM and CDR2 ANQGSEA. V lost 5 bases and J 4 bases, leaving 22 bases between the germline ends. CDR3 sequence reads: CSVTSRTGGVPDTQYF. For the CDR3, the DNA is TGCAGCGTTACCAGCCGGACAGGAGGGGTGCCAGATACGCAGTATTTT.

This chain connects TRBV28 to TRBJ1-2, with a weak D call TRBD1 (6 bases). The CDR3 has 16 residues. V lost 3 bases and J 0 bases, leaving 14 bases between the germline ends. The germline V gene encodes CDR1 MDHEN and CDR2 SYDVKM. CDR3 amino acids: CASSLAGDQANYGYTF. CDR3 coding DNA: TGTGCCAGCAGTTTGGCAGGGGACCAAGCTAACTATGGCTACACCTTC.

V usage is TRBV5-1 and J usage is TRBJ2-2; tentative D call: TRBD2 (6 bases). Germline lookup yields CDR1 SGHRS and CDR2 YFSETQ. Trimming shortened V by 5 bases and J by 1 base, and 12 bases separated the two germline ends. CDR3 length equals 15 residues. CDR3 DNA: TGCGCCAGCAGGACGTTAGCGGAGAACACCGGGGAGCTGTTTTTT. Translated: CASRTLAENTGELFF.

This clone showed up just once. This rearrangement joins TRBV2 to TRBJ1-4; tentatively, D is TRBD1 (6 bases). V gave up 6 bases and J gave up 8 bases, with 22 bases separating them. CDR1 and CDR2 (germline): SNHLY, FYNNEI. CDR3 length: 16 amino acids. DNA of the CDR3: TGTGCCAGCAGCACCCCCGGGGGGGGCTGGGACGAAAAACTGTTTTTT. Translating it yields CASSTPGGGWDEKLFF.

V and J are TRBV4-2 and TRBJ1-3, with D unclear. This CDR3 region has 15 residues. Between the trimmed V and J ends, which lost 0 bases and 0 bases, there was a span of 6 bases. CDR1 and CDR2 (germline): LGHNA, YNFKEQ. The CDR3 nucleotides read TGTGCCAGCAGCCAAGAGGGCAGCTCTGGAAACACCATATATTTT. Protein product: CASSQEGSSGNTIYF.

Many counts were recorded for this clone. This chain joins TRBV2 and TRBJ1-5, with 8 bases that match TRBD1. The CDR3 runs 15 residues. Looked up from germline, CDR1 is SNHLY and CDR2 is FYNNEI. The V and J ends lost 5 bases and 11 bases, in that order; junction bases with no gene match: 14. The CDR3 spells CASSPPGTGVRSQHF. As DNA, the CDR3 is TGTGCCAGCAGTCCCCCCGGGACAGGAGTGAGGTCCCAGCATTTT.

The V and J genes are TRBV21-1 and TRBJ2-7; no check of the table's D call, TRBD1, against the DNA was made. TRBV21-1 is shown as a pseudogene. The CDR3 totals 13 residues. The CDR3 loop reads CATRQGWFYEQYF. CDR3 nucleotide sequence: TGTGCCACTCGACAGGGTTGGTTTTACGAGCAGTACTTC.

The chain employs TRBV9 and TRBJ2-3; possibly TRBD2 for D (7 bases). The CDR3 has 15 amino acids. Germline assignment: CDR1 SGDLS and CDR2 YYNGEE. Deletions cut 3 bases from V and 3 bases from J, with 14 bases between. The DNA of the CDR3 is TGTGCCAGCAGCGCGTCGGAGGGGGGGACAGATACGCAGTATTTT. It encodes CASSASEGGTDTQYF.

J is TRBJ1-1 and V is TRBV7-3, with D perhaps matching TRBD1 (5 bases). Looked up from germline, CDR1 is SGHTA and CDR2 is FQGTGA. Trimming shortened V by 4 bases and J by 3 bases, and 9 bases separated the two germline ends. CDR3 length equals 13 residues. The CDR3 DNA is TGTGCCAGCAGCTGGGCAGGGCACACTGAAGCTTTCTTT. Protein product: CASSWAGHTEAFF.

The gene calls are TRBV4-1 and TRBJ2-7; TRBD2 aligns across 8 bases. The CDR3 contains 15 residues. Germline V gene lookup returns CDR1 MGHRA and CDR2 YSYEKL. Trimming took 2 bases from V and 2 from J; bases not matched to a gene: 5. Written as DNA, the CDR3 is TGCGCCAGCAGCCAAAGTAGCGGGGCCCCCTACGAGCAGTACTTC. Translation gives CASSQSSGAPYEQYF.

The chain has TRBV15 and TRBJ2-7, with unresolved D. V lost 0 bases, J lost 1 base, and 13 bases lay in between. The CDR3 is made up of 16 amino acids. Germline CDR1 reads LNHNV; CDR2 reads YYDKDF (reference sequence). CDR3 sequence: CATSRDESRLSYEQYF. DNA for the CDR3: TGTGCCACCAGCAGAGATGAGAGCAGGCTTTCCTACGAGCAGTACTTC.

This sequence joins TRBV27 and TRBJ2-1; 9 bases align to TRBD1. The J segment lost 3 bases and the V segment lost 6 bases, leaving 6 bases of the junction unmatched. The CDR3 has 15 residues. Germline V gene sequence: CDR1 MNHEY, CDR2 SMNVEV (reference sequence). The DNA for the CDR3 is TGTGCCAGCAGCCTAGACAGGGGGTTCTACAATGAGCAGTTCTTC. Its protein product is CASSLDRGFYNEQFF.

This clone was found a few times. The rearrangement joins TRBV5-1 to TRBJ2-7, with D tentatively TRBD1 (6 bases). Germline loops: CDR1 SGHRS, CDR2 YFSETQ. V was trimmed by 2 bases and J by 1 base, leaving 7 bases between them. The CDR3 sequence is 13 residues long. The CDR3 bases are TGCGCCAGCAGCTTAGACAGGTCCTACGAGCAGTACTTC. It specifies CASSLDRSYEQYF.

The V gene is TRBV24-1, the J gene TRBJ2-2, with 11 bases aligning to TRBD2. The germline V gene has CDR1 KGHDR and CDR2 SFDVKD. The CDR3 extends over 19 amino acids. Trimming removed 3 bases from V and 4 bases from J; junction bases left unmatched: 12. CDR3 nucleotide sequence: TGTGCCACCAGTGATCCCTTCACCGGGACTAGCGGAAGCACCGGGGAGCTGTTTTTT. This sequence encodes CATSDPFTGTSGSTGELFF.

The gene calls are TRBV19 and TRBJ2-7; 10 bases fit TRBD2. Losses at the gene ends were 2 bases for V and 2 bases for J; bases not matched to a gene: 6. Germline V gives CDR1 LNHDA, CDR2 SQIVND (reference sequence). The CDR3 has 16 residues. In nucleotides, the CDR3 is TGTGCCAGTAGTATACTAGCGGGAGTAGGGGCCTACGAGCAGTACTTC. Its protein is CASSILAGVGAYEQYF.

This chain connects TRBV4-1 to TRBJ2-1; 10 bases fit TRBD1. The CDR3 runs to 15 residues. Germline CDR1 is MGHRA and CDR2 is YSYEKL. The V segment lost 4 bases and the J segment 4 bases; nucleotides outside the gene matches: 4. CDR3 region: CASSPTGGDYNEQFF. The DNA for the CDR3 is TGCGCCAGCAGCCCGACAGGGGGCGATTACAATGAGCAGTTCTTC.